The clone carrying this TCR beta chain was observed a few times. Its matching antigen is unknown. The data stem from a study of T cell responses to AZD1222 COVID-19 vaccine. Study conclusions and caveats: Repertoires were obtained only post-peak T cell response. Reports indicate that nearly half of spike-specific TCRs are directed at unmutated variant regions. Baseline seropositivity occurred in only a handful of AZD1222 recipients. Clonal diversity may have been underestimated, and the donors were mostly white British, with more females than males.

V was shortened by 1 base and J by 4 bases, with 10 bases between the two germline ends. Germline CDR1 and CDR2: SGHAT and FQNNGV. The CDR3 loop spans 14 amino acids. The repertoire was sequenced with immunoSEQ multiplex PCR; TCRdb's copy has only in-frame clones and lacks some. The table lists about 130,000 clones, over 75% of them singletons. The V gene is TRBV11-2, the J gene TRBJ1-1; unclear D gene. The material was peripheral blood, obtained on day 0 of AZD1222 vaccination. This TCR derives from an adult in good health. DNA for the CDR3: TGTGCCAGCAGCTTAGTAGGGCCAGTCACTGAAGCTTTCTTT. Translating it yields CASSLVGPVTEAFF.